Below, 6 T cell receptor beta chains from the same sample are listed, as sequenced in a study of control samples from healthy donors and cancer patients (dated by TCRdb to the early 2020s). Libraries were prepared through the immunoSEQ multiplex PCR assay. Here the immuneACCESS table is served through TCRdb, limited to in-frame sequences with V and J called. Missing clones are a known gap in these copies; in checked studies unresolved V genes cover under half, and the rest lacks a known reason. A total of about 86,000 clones appear in this sample, less than 90% of them only once. 9.5% to 10% of the sample belongs to the ten largest clones. Input material: PBMCs. The source is a woman aged 45 to 65 with colorectal cancer.

The chain is built from TRBV19 and TRBJ1-2; D call uncertain. The germline gives CDR1 LNHDA, CDR2 SQIVND (reference sequence). V was pared by 3 bases and J by 8 bases, with 7 bases between. The CDR3 has 11 amino acids. In nucleotides, the CDR3 is TGTGCCAGTAGTATGAGGAACGGCTACACCTTC. It encodes CASSMRNGYTF.

The chain is built from TRBV6-1 and TRBJ1-5; 8 bases line up with TRBD1. The germline gives CDR1 MNHNS, CDR2 SASEGT. With V trimmed by 2 bases and J by 2 bases, 8 bases remained unmatched. This CDR3 region has 17 residues. The CDR3 DNA is TGTGCCAGCAGTGAATGGGGGCAGGGGGCTGGCAATCAGCCCCAGCATTTT. Translating gives CASSEWGQGAGNQPQHF.

This chain joins TRBV4-1 and TRBJ2-7, with D possibly called TRBD1 or TRBD2 (5 bases each). The CDR3 totals 17 residues. Germline-derived CDR1 and CDR2 are MGHRA and YSYEKL. V was pared by 4 bases and J by 0 bases, with 19 bases between. CDR3 amino acids: CASSRGGDDASSYEQYV. CDR3 nucleotides: TGCGCCAGCAGCCGAGGTGGGGACGACGCAAGCTCCTACGAGCAGTACGTC.

This chain joins TRBV4-1 and TRBJ2-1; possibly TRBD2 for D (5 bases). The CDR3 sequence is 15 residues long. The V and J ends lost 2 bases and 6 bases respectively, with 14 bases between them. Germline CDR1 reads MGHRA; CDR2 reads YSYEKL. The CDR3, as DNA: TGCGCCAGCAGCCAACCCGATCGGGGTTCCAATGAGCAGTTCTTC. Translating gives CASSQPDRGSNEQFF.

This chain joins TRBV10-3 and TRBJ2-1; 7 positions agree with TRBD2. The CDR3 has 15 amino acids. The germline CDR1 and CDR2 sequences are ENHRY and SYGVKD. V was pared by 2 bases and J by 2 bases, with 3 bases of the junction left unmatched. DNA for the CDR3: TGTGCCATCAGTGAGCTTCTAGCGGCCTACAATGAGCAGTTCTTC. It is translated as CAISELLAAYNEQFF.

V usage is TRBV10-3 and J usage is TRBJ1-2; no clear D. Trimming shortened V by 2 bases and J by 4 bases, and 8 bases separated the two germline ends. The CDR3 sequence is 13 residues long. Per germline, CDR1 ENHRY and CDR2 SYGVKD. The CDR3 protein is CAISEAGSYGYTF. The CDR3, as DNA: TGTGCCATCAGTGAGGCAGGCTCCTATGGCTACACCTTC.